What follows are 21 T cell receptor beta chains derived from one specimen sequenced in a study of cytomegalovirus exposure and HLA in healthy donors. This PCR relied on a set of 60 Vbeta primers and 13 Jbeta primers. Sequencing was performed with immunoSEQ multiplex PCR; in TCRdb, only in-frame clones are kept and a portion is missing. Among approximately 150,000 clones, 55% to 80% were seen once, and the ten largest hold roughly 7%. Source material: PBMCs. Receptors were obtained from a woman aged 60 to 75 in good health and CMV-seropositive.

V usage is TRBV28 and J usage is TRBJ1-4; D unresolved. Germline CDR1 is MDHEN and CDR2 is SYDVKM. V lost 8 bases, J lost 8 bases, and 9 bases lay in between. The CDR3 contains 11 residues. CDR3: CASVLGEKLFF. The CDR3 coding sequence is TGTGCCAGCGTACTAGGGGAAAAACTGTTTTTT.

The sample holds a few counts of this clone. The J gene is TRBJ2-3, the V gene TRBV18; D possibly corresponds to TRBD1 (5 bases). The ends were cut back, 6 bases at V and 0 bases at J, with 16 bases in the middle. The CDR3 is 16 amino acids. Germline CDR1 is KGHSH and CDR2 is LQKENI. In nucleotides, the CDR3 is TGTGCCAGCTCGTCAAACAGGTACCCTAGCACAGATACGCAGTATTTT. Translating it yields CASSSNRYPSTDTQYF.

The genes are TRBV2 and TRBJ2-5; 9 bases line up with TRBD2. Germline V gives CDR1 SNHLY, CDR2 FYNNEI. The CDR3 is 15 amino acids. Trimming cost V 6 bases and J 5 bases; bases outside gene matches: 10. The CDR3 DNA reads TGTGCCAGCAGCGGTAGCGGGAGAGGGAGGGAGACCCAGTACTTC. This encodes CASSGSGRGRETQYF. Drawing the rest from reference TRBV2 and TRBJ2-5, the complete variable domain is EPEVTQTPSHQVTQMGQEVILRCVPISNHLYFYWYRQILGQKVEFLVSFYNNEISEKSEIFDDQFSVERPDGSNFTLKIRSTKLEDSAMYFCASSGSGRGRETQYFGPGTRLLVL.

The V gene is TRBV28, the J gene TRBJ2-7, with TRBD2 identical over 14 bases. The germline V gene has CDR1 MDHEN and CDR2 SYDVKM. After removal of 4 bases from V and 1 base from J, the junction contained 12 bases not matched to a gene. This CDR3 has 19 residues. The CDR3 is CASSSPPGLAGVNSYEQYF. The CDR3 nucleotides are TGTGCCAGCAGTTCACCTCCGGGACTAGCGGGAGTTAATTCCTACGAGCAGTACTTC.

This clone was detected only a few times. The chain couples TRBV28 to TRBJ2-7, with a tentative D call TRBD1 (6 bases). Germline V gene sequence: CDR1 MDHEN, CDR2 SYDVKM. This CDR3 comprises 15 residues. Trimming cost V 7 bases and J 2 bases, with 18 bases left between them. CDR3 protein: CASTAGAKTTYEQYF. CDR3 nucleotides: TGTGCCAGCACAGCAGGGGCCAAAACTACCTACGAGCAGTACTTC.

The V and J genes are TRBV18 and TRBJ2-7, with 9 bases fitting TRBD1. In germline, CDR1 is KGHSH, CDR2 LQKENI. V lost 5 bases and J lost 0; bases outside the gene matches: 2. The CDR3 sequence is 14 residues long. CDR3 residues: CASSMGQGSYEQYF. CDR3 DNA: TGTGCCAGCTCAATGGGACAGGGCTCCTACGAGCAGTACTTC.

The chain uses TRBV5-6 and TRBJ2-5; no firm D call. Germline CDR1 SGHDT, CDR2 YYEEEE. The V end lost 4 bases, the J end lost 3 bases, and 13 bases lay between the germline ends. The CDR3 is 14 residues long. CDR3 region: CASSPWAIEETQYF. CDR3 DNA sequence: TGTGCCAGCAGCCCCTGGGCAATCGAAGAGACCCAGTACTTC. The complete variable domain, with remaining parts taken from reference TRBV5-6 and TRBJ2-5, reads DAGVTQSPTHLIKTRGQQVTLRCSPKSGHDTVSWYQQALGQGPQFIFQYYEEEERQRGNFPDRFSGHQFPNYSSELNVNALLLGDSALYLCASSPWAIEETQYFGPGTRLLVL.

The chain couples TRBV5-1 to TRBJ2-5; 8 nucleotides align to TRBD2. From germline, CDR1 is SGHRS and CDR2 YFSETQ. This CDR3 spans 15 amino acids. J gave up 5 bases and V 2 bases, and 8 bases lay outside the gene matches. In nucleotides, the CDR3 is TGCGCCAGCAGCTTCTTCGGGACTAGTGGGGAGACCCAGTACTTC. This encodes CASSFFGTSGETQYF.

The V gene is TRBV7-9, the J gene TRBJ2-1; 7 bases agree with TRBD2. V lost 5 bases, J lost 8 bases, and 9 bases stayed unmatched. This CDR3 is 14 amino acids long. Germline loops: CDR1 SEHNR, CDR2 FQNEAQ (reference sequence). The CDR3 nucleotides read TGTGCCAGCAGCGGGGGGGGGAGGGGCGATGAGCAGTTCTTC. Its translation is CASSGGGRGDEQFF. Together with reference TRBV7-9 and TRBJ2-1, the CDR3 gives the full variable domain: DTGVSQNPRHKITKRGQNVTFRCDPISEHNRLYWYRQTLGQGPEFLTYFQNEAQLEKSRLLSDRFSAERPKGSFSTLEIQRTEQGDSAMYLCASSGGGRGDEQFFGPGTRLTVL.

The gene calls are TRBV7-8 and TRBJ1-5; 7 positions match TRBD1. Losses at the gene ends were 3 bases for V and 1 base for J; bases not matched to a gene: 9. This CDR3 is 17 amino acids long. Germline loops: CDR1 SGHVS, CDR2 FQNEAQ. CDR3 loop: CASSFGRGRGSNQPQHF. For the CDR3, the DNA is TGTGCCAGCAGCTTTGGAAGGGGGCGAGGAAGCAATCAGCCCCAGCATTTT.

This clone was detected only once. The CDR3 nucleotides are TGTGCCAGCAGTGAGTGGCAGGGTGACGAGCAGTACTTC. Its translation is CASSEWQGDEQYF. This rearrangement joins TRBV25-1 to TRBJ2-7, with D maybe TRBD1 (5 bases). V lost 3 bases and J lost 5, with 11 bases in between. The CDR3 length is 13 residues. Looked up from germline, CDR1 is MGHDK and CDR2 is SYGVNS.

This clone was counted between two and nine times. V and J are TRBV7-9 and TRBJ2-5, with 8 bases identical to TRBD2. Unmatched junction bases numbered 11, after V lost 1 base and J lost 4 bases. CDR3 length: 17 amino acids. Per the germline V gene, CDR1 is SEHNR and CDR2 is FQNEAQ (reference sequence). CDR3 nucleotides: TGTGCCAGCAGCTTAGGTCGGCGGGAGGAAGGTCGAGAGACCCAGTACTTC. Translation gives CASSLGRREEGRETQYF. The full variable domain, in which reference TRBV7-9 and TRBJ2-5 provide the parts outside the CDR3, is DTGVSQNPRHKITKRGQNVTFRCDPISEHNRLYWYRQTLGQGPEFLTYFQNEAQLEKSRLLSDRFSAERPKGSFSTLEIQRTEQGDSAMYLCASSLGRREEGRETQYFGPGTRLLVL.

The rearrangement joins TRBV5-6 to TRBJ1-1, with a tentative D call TRBD1 (6 bases). V lost 4 bases and J lost 3, with 22 bases in between. The V gene's germline CDR1 is SGHDT and CDR2 YYEEEE. CDR3 length: 17 amino acids. CDR3 nucleotide sequence: TGTGCCAGCAGCCCGACTGGGGGGGGGCCTCGGGACACTGAAGCTTTCTTT. Residues: CASSPTGGGPRDTEAFF.

This chain joins TRBV28 and TRBJ2-5; D call uncertain. CDR3 length: 14 amino acids. CDR1 is MDHEN and CDR2 is SYDVKM in the germline V gene. Between the trimmed V and J ends, which lost 3 bases and 2 bases, there was a span of 10 bases. The DNA of the CDR3 is TGTGCCAGCAGTTTTGAGGTTTTACAAGAGACCCAGTACTTC. Translated, it gives CASSFEVLQETQYF. The full variable domain, completed using reference TRBV28 and TRBJ2-5, is DVKVTQSSRYLVKRTGEKVFLECVQDMDHENMFWYRQDPGLGLRLIYFSYDVKMKEKGDIPEGYSVSREKKERFSLILESASTNQTSMYLCASSFEVLQETQYFGPGTRLLVL.

The sample holds a few counts of this clone. This chain uses TRBV6-4 with TRBJ2-7, with 10 bases matching TRBD2. Losses at the gene ends were 6 bases for V and 2 bases for J; bases not matched to a gene: 10. Germline V gene lookup returns CDR1 MRHNA and CDR2 SNTAGT. This CDR3 is 16 amino acids long. The CDR3 reads CASSSILAGETYEQYF. The CDR3 nucleotides read TGTGCCAGCAGCTCCATTCTAGCGGGAGAAACCTACGAGCAGTACTTC.

The rearrangement uses TRBV28 and TRBJ1-5; possibly TRBD1 for D (5 bases). The CDR3 has 14 residues. Trimming removed 5 bases at V and 6 bases at J, with 14 bases between. Germline V gene lookup returns CDR1 MDHEN and CDR2 SYDVKM. This CDR3 reads CASSAPGLGQPQHF. CDR3 nucleotide sequence: TGTGCCAGCAGTGCCCCGGGACTAGGTCAGCCCCAGCATTTT.

The sample holds one count of this clone. This rearrangement joins TRBV10-3 to TRBJ2-7, with 7 bases identical to TRBD1. This CDR3 comprises 11 residues. Per the germline V gene, CDR1 is ENHRY and CDR2 is SYGVKD. V shed 11 bases, J shed 5 bases, and the junction held 6 bases outside the gene matches. This chain's CDR3 is CASQGSHEQYF. In nucleotides, the CDR3 is TGTGCCTCACAGGGGTCCCACGAGCAGTACTTC.

This chain links TRBV29-1 with TRBJ2-5; tentatively, D is TRBD1 (5 bases). This CDR3 is 13 amino acids long. The V and J ends lost 4 bases and 2 bases respectively, with 11 bases between them. The germline V gene encodes CDR1 SQVTM and CDR2 ANQGSEA. Written as DNA, the CDR3 is TGCAGCGTTGGCCGACAGATTCAAGAGACCCAGTACTTC. Encoded protein: CSVGRQIQETQYF.

V gene TRBV5-6 combines with J gene TRBJ1-1; tentatively, D is TRBD1 (5 bases). Germline-derived CDR1 and CDR2 are SGHDT and YYEEEE. V dropped 2 bases and J dropped 6 bases, with 11 bases sitting between them. The CDR3 sequence is 13 residues long. CDR3 region: CASSFVGGSEAFF. As DNA, the CDR3 is TGTGCCAGCAGCTTCGTCGGGGGATCTGAAGCTTTCTTT.

The rearrangement links TRBV9 to TRBJ2-7; tentatively, D is TRBD2 (6 bases). Germline values: CDR1 SGDLS, CDR2 YYNGEE. Trimming stripped 4 bases from V and 2 bases from J, with 22 bases between. This CDR3 has 17 amino acids. As DNA, the CDR3 is TGTGCCAGCAGCCATTCATTAGAGGAGGGCGAGCCCTACGAGCAGTACTTC. This codes for CASSHSLEEGEPYEQYF.

The chain joins TRBV11-2 to TRBJ2-2; 8 bases map to TRBD1. The CDR3 loop spans 14 amino acids. Germline V gene sequence: CDR1 SGHAT, CDR2 FQNNGV. V trimming: 3 bases; J trimming: 5 bases; junction bases outside the gene matches: 2. The CDR3 nucleotides read TGTGCCAGCAGCTTCGGACAGGGTACCGGGGAGCTGTTTTTT. This translates into CASSFGQGTGELFF.